Sequencing of this TCR beta chain was carried out in a study of T cell clonotyping in hematopoietic cell transplantation. Across the study: Pretransplant recipient samples were taken after cytoreduction.

Some clones are missing from TCRdb's copy, which holds only in-frame ones; the method was immunoSEQ multiplex PCR. The sample lists 25,000 or so clones; around 70% were seen once. This sample's time point: recipient sample about 28 days before transplant, after cytoreduction. CDR3 length: 10 residues. V dropped 3 bases and J dropped 3 bases, with 3 bases sitting between them. Germline-derived CDR1 and CDR2 are DFQATT and SNEGSKA (reference sequence). The chain employs TRBV20-1 and TRBJ2-7; D is unresolved. The sample was peripheral blood mononuclear cells, taken before stem cell transplant. The source is a man in his fifties or sixties with myelodysplastic syndrome. Some clones in this sample may be carry-over from other donors' samples. CDR3 in DNA: TGCAGTGCTAGTATCTACGAGCAGTACTTC. Its protein is CSASIYEQYF.